This record concerns one T cell receptor (beta chain) sequence. This sample was included in a study of blood T cell repertoires in COVID-19. The overall study: COVID-19 samples collected from the United States, Italy and Spain covered acute and convalescent phases. Sources were T cells, B-cell-depleted T cells, or PBMCs; the material itself was cDNA or gDNA.

How the authors handled the data: The authors estimated nucleated cell counts from reference gene primer amplification. Produced via immunoSEQ multiplex PCR; TCRdb's table is partial and in-frame only. That table furnishes V, J and clone size, whereas the DNA furnished D and trimming. The sample contains approximately 90,000 clones, approximately 86% of which appear only once. The clonotype was recovered from an elderly woman with acute or convalescent COVID-19. Input material: peripheral blood.

The CDR3 region has the DNA TGTGCCAGCAGCTTATACTACGGGACAGGGGGGAGCAGTAGCAATCAGCCCCAGCATTTT. It encodes CASSLYYGTGGSSSNQPQHF. J is TRBJ1-5 and V is TRBV7-3; the match to TRBD1 covers 11 bases. J gave up 0 bases and V 2 bases, and 12 bases lay outside the gene matches. The germline V gene has CDR1 SGHTA and CDR2 FQGTGA. The CDR3 extends over 20 amino acids.